This TCR beta chain was captured by sequencing in a study of pediatric ulcerative colitis. Study findings and constraints: Rectal repertoires separated controls, mild-moderate and acute severe colitis. A couple of rectal CDR3 clonotypes occurred in all ulcerative colitis patients.

Looked up from germline, CDR1 is SEHNR and CDR2 is FQNEAQ (reference sequence). The CDR3 has 15 amino acids. Unmatched junction bases numbered 5, after V lost 5 bases and J lost 6 bases. Regarding this clone: The antigen is undetermined.

The rectum was sampled with one to two pinch biopsies at colonoscopy. Controls: normal colonoscopy findings, no IBD within the following year. Each sample received Survey-level depth of up to 500,000 reads. Assay: immunoSEQ multiplex PCR; the TCRdb copy retains only in-frame clones and omits some. The table shows 15,000 to 20,000 clones, with 80% occurring only once. The receptor was derived from a boy between 10 and 17 years old who was a control in a study of pediatric ulcerative colitis. What was sequenced was gut tissue. This sequence joins TRBV7-9 and TRBJ2-2; 11 bases agree with TRBD1. CDR3 nucleotides: TGTGCCAGCAGCGCCGGGACAGGGGGTTCCGGGGAGCTGTTTTTT. It specifies CASSAGTGGSGELFF.